This T cell receptor (beta chain) was identified during a study of T cell changes during pregnancy in multiple sclerosis (dated 2019 in TCRdb). With respect to the entire study: In women with multiple sclerosis, the researchers looked at how the T cell repertoire shifted as pregnancy progressed.

Library preparation used the immunoSEQ multiplex PCR assay. Held by TCRdb, this immuneACCESS table contains in-frame sequences only and omits some clones. Under half of the omission traces to an unresolved V gene where checked; the cause of the rest is unknown. Present in this sample are 35,000 to 50,000 clones, around nine tenths of which were seen just once. The ten most abundant clones make up approximately 0.73% of the sample. From the cysteine up to the phenylalanine, the CDR3 has a length of 13 residues. Only CDR3 DNA remains: 39 bases, in frame from the first base. Deletion took 7 bases off V and 1 base off J, with a span of 9 bases between the germline ends. Sequences MNHNY (CDR1) and SVGAGI (CDR2) are obtained from the germline V gene (reference sequence). As to this clone: Its target antigen remains unknown. The sample holds no much larger clone one base away, and base qualities are not on file.

The clonotype originates from a female donor with multiple sclerosis, enrolled in a pregnancy study. The material sequenced was CD4+ T cells from peripheral blood mononuclear cells, taken in the first trimester of pregnancy. The chain is encoded by TRBV6-6 joined to TRBJ2-3, with TRBD2 tentatively as D gene (5 bases match). The DNA sequence is TGTGCCAGCAAGAGGGCGGGCACAGATACGCAGTATTTT. This translates into CASKRAGTDTQYF.